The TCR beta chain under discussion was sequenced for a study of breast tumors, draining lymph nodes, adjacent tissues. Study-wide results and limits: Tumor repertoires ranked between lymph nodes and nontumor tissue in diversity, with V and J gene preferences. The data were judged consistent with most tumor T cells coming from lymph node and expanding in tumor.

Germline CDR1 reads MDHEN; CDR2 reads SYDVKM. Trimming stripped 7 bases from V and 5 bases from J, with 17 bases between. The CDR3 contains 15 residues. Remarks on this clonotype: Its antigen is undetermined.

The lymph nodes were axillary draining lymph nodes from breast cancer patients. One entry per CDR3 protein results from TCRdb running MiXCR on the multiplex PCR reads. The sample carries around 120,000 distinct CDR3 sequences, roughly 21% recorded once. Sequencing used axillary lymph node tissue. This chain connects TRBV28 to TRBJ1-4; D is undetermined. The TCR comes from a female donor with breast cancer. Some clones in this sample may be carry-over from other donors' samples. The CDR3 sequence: CASNPRVTGNEKLFF. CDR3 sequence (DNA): TGTGCCAGCAACCCCCGGGTCACGGGAAATGAAAAACTGTTTTTT.